The clone carrying this T cell receptor (beta chain) turned up a few times. Per the germline V gene, CDR1 is LNHDA and CDR2 is SQIVND (reference sequence). The V segment lost 5 bases and the J segment 7 bases; nucleotides outside the gene matches: 10. CDR3 size: 15 residues. Per the authors' pipeline: Amplification of reference gene primers was used by the study to estimate nucleated cell counts. The assay was immunoSEQ multiplex PCR, and TCRdb's table has in-frame clones only and misses some. Clone size and V and J calls were adopted from that table, with D and trimming inferred from the DNA. The sample holds roughly 250,000 clones; about 83% are singletons and the top ten take just under 7.5%. This specimen comes from a study of blood T cell repertoires in COVID-19.

The receptor's source is a woman between 45 and 60 years old with acute or convalescent COVID-19. The chain uses TRBV19 and TRBJ1-4, with TRBD1 identical over 7 bases. What was sequenced was peripheral blood. The CDR3 region has the DNA TGTGCCAGTAGTTCACCGCGACAGGGTGGTGAAAAACTGTTTTTT. This encodes CASSSPRQGGEKLFF.